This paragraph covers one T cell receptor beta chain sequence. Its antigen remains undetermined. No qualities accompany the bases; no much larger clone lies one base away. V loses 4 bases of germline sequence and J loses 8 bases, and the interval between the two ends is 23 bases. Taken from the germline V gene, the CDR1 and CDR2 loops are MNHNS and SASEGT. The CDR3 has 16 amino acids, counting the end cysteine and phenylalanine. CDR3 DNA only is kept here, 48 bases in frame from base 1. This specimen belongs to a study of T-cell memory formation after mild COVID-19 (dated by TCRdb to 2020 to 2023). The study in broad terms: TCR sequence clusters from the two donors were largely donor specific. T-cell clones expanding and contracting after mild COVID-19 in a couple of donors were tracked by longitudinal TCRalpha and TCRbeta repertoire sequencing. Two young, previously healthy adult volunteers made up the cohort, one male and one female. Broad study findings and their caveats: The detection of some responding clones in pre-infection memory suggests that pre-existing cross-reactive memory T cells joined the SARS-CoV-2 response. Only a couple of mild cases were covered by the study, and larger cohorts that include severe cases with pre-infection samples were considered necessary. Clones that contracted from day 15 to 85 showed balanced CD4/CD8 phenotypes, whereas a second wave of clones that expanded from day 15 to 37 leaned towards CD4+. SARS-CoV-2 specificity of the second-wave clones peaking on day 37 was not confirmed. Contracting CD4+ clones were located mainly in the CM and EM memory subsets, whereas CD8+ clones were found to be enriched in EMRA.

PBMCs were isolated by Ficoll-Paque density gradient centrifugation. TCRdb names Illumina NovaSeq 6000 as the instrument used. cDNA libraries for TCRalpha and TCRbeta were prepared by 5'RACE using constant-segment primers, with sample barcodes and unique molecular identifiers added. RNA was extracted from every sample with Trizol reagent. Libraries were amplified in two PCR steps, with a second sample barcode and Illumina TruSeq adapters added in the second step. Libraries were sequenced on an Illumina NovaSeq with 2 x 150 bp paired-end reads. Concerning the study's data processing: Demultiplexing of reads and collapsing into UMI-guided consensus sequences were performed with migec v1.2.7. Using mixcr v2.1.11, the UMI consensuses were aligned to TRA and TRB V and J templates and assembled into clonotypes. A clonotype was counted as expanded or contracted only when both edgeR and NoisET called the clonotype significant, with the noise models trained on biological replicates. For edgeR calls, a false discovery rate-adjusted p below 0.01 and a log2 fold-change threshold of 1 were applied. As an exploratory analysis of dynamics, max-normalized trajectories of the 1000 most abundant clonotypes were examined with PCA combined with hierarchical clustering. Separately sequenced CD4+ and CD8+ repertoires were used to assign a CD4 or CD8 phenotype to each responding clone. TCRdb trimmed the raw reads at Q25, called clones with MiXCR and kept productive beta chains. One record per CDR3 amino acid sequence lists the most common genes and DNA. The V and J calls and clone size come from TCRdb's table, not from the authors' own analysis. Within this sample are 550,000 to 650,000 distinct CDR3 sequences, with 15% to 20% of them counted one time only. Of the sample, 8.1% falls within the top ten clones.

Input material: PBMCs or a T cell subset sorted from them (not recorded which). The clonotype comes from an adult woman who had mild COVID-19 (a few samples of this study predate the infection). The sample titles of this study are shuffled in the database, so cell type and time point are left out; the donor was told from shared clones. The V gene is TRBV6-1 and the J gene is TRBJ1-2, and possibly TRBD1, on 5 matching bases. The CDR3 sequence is CASSAPAEGREFGYTF. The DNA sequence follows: TGTGCCAGCAGTGCCCCAGCTGAGGGCAGGGAGTTCGGCTACACCTTC.